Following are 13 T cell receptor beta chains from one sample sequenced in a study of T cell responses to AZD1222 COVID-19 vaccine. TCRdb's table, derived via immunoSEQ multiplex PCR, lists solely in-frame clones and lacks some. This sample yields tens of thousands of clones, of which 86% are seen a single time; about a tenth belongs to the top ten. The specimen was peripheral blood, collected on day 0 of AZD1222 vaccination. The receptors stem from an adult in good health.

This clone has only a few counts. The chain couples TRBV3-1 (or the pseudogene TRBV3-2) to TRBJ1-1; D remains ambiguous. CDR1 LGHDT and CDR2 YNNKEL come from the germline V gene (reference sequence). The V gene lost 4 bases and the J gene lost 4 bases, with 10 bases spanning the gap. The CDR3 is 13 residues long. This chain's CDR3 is CASSREYSTEAFF. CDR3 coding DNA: TGTGCCAGCAGCCGGGAATACAGCACTGAAGCTTTCTTT.

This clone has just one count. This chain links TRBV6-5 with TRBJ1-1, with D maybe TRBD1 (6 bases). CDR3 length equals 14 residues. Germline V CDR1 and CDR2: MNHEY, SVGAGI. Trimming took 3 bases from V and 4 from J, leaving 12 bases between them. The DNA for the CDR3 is TGTGCCAGCAGTTATGGGGGGCCCGGCACTGAAGCTTTCTTT. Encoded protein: CASSYGGPGTEAFF.

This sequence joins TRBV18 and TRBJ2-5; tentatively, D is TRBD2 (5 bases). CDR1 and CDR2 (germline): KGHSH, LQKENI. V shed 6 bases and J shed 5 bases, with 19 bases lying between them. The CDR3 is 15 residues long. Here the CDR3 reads CASSPQIGSGETQYF. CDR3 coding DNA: TGTGCCAGCTCCCCCCAAATTGGGTCGGGGGAGACCCAGTACTTC. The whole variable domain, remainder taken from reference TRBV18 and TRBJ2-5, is NAGVMQNPRHLVRRRGQEARLRCSPMKGHSHVYWYRQLPEEGLKFMVYLQKENIIDESGMPKERFSAEFPKEGPSILRIQQVVRGDSAAYFCASSPQIGSGETQYFGPGTRLLVL.

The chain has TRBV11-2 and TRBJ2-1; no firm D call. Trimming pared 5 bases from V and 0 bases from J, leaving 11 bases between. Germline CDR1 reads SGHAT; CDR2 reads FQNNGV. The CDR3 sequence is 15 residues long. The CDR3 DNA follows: TGTGCCAGCAGCCCCTTCCCGAGCTCCTACAATGAGCAGTTCTTC. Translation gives CASSPFPSSYNEQFF. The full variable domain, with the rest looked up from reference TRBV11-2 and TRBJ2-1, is EAGVAQSPRYKIIEKRQSVAFWCNPISGHATLYWYQQILGQGPKLLIQFQNNGVVDDSQLPKDRFSAERLKGVDSTLKIQPAKLEDSAVYLCASSPFPSSYNEQFFGPGTRLTVL.

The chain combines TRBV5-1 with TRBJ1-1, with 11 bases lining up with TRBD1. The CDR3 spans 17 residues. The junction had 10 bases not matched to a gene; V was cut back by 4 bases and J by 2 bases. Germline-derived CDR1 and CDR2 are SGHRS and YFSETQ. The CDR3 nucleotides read TGCGCCAGCAGCCCGTCCCGGGACAGGGGGACAAACACTGAAGCTTTCTTT. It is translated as CASSPSRDRGTNTEAFF.

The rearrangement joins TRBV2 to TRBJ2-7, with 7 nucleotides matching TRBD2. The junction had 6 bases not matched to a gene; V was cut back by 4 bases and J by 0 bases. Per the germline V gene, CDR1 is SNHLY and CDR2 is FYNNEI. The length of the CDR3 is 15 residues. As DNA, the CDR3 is TGTGCCAGCAGTGCCTCTGGGAGGGGCTCCTACGAGCAGTACTTC. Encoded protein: CASSASGRGSYEQYF.

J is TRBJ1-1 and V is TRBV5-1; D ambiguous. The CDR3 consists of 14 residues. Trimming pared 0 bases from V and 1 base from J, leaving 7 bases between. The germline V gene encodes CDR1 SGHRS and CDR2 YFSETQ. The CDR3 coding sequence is TGCGCCAGCAGCTTGGAGGGCGGGAACACTGAAGCTTTCTTT. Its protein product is CASSLEGGNTEAFF. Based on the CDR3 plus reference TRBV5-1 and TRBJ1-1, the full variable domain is KAGVTQTPRYLIKTRGQQVTLSCSPISGHRSVSWYQQTPGQGLQFLFEYFSETQRNKGNFPGRFSGRQFSNSRSEMNVSTLELGDSALYLCASSLEGGNTEAFFGQGTRLTVV.

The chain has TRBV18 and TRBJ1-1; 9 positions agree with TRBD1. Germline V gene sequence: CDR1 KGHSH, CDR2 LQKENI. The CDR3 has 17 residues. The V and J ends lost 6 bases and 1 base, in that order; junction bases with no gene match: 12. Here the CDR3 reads CASSPGQGSPQNTEAFF. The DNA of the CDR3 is TGTGCCAGCTCCCCGGGACAGGGATCCCCCCAGAACACTGAAGCTTTCTTT. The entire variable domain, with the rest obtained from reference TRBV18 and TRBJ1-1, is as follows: NAGVMQNPRHLVRRRGQEARLRCSPMKGHSHVYWYRQLPEEGLKFMVYLQKENIIDESGMPKERFSAEFPKEGPSILRIQQVVRGDSAAYFCASSPGQGSPQNTEAFFGQGTRLTVV.

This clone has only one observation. The CDR3 region has the DNA TGTGCCAGCAGCCAAGGACAGCTGCTAGCCAAAAACATTCAGTACTTC. Protein sequence: CASSQGQLLAKNIQYF. This chain links TRBV3-1 (or the pseudogene TRBV3-2) with TRBJ2-4; D perhaps matches TRBD1 (5 bases). The CDR3 contains 16 residues. From germline, CDR1 is LGHDT and CDR2 YNNKEL (reference sequence). V gave up 1 base and J gave up 0 bases, with 10 bases separating them.

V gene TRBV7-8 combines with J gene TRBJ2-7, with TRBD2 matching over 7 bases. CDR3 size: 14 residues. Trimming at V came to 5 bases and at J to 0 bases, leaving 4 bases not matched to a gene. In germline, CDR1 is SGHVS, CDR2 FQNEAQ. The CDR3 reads CASSPGDYSYEQYF. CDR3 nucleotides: TGTGCCAGCAGCCCCGGGGACTACTCCTACGAGCAGTACTTC.

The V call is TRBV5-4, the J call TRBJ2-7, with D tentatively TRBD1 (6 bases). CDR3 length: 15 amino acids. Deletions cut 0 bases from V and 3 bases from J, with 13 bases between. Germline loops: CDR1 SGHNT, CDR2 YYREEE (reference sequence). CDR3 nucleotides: TGTGCCAGCAGCTTGGAGGTAGGACAGAGCTACGAGCAGTACTTC. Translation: CASSLEVGQSYEQYF.

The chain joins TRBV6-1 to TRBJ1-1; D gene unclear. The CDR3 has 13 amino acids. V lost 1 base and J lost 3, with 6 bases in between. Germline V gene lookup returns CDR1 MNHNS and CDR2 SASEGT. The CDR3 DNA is TGTGCCAGCAGTGAAGTCTGGGACACTGAAGCTTTCTTT. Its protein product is CASSEVWDTEAFF.

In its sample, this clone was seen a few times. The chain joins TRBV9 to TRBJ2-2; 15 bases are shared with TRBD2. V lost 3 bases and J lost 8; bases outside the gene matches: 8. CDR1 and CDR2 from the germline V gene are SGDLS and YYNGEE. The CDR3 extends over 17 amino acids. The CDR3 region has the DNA TGTGCCAGCAGCGCCCTCCCGGGACTAGCGGGGGGTGGGGAGCTGTTTTTT. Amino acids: CASSALPGLAGGGELFF.